This TCR beta chain is from a study of cytomegalovirus exposure and HLA in healthy donors. Study-wide findings and caveats: It emerged from a later analysis that several of the most significant clusters appeared to be linked to common viral pathogens.

The PCR contained 60 Vbeta and 13 Jbeta primers. Measured with immunoSEQ multiplex PCR; TCRdb has only the in-frame clones, and not every one. The table records around 190,000 clones, roughly four fifths of them present only once. The germline V gene encodes CDR1 SQVTM and CDR2 ANQGSEA. The V and J ends lost 0 bases and 2 bases respectively, with 9 bases between them. This CDR3 region has 14 residues. As to this clone: Its antigen is not known.

The receptor comes from a man aged 25-45 years in good health and CMV-seronegative. Sample: PBMCs. The rearrangement joins TRBV29-1 to TRBJ2-3; no firm D call. The DNA for the CDR3 is TGCAGCGTTGAAGATAGTAGCTACACAGATACGCAGTATTTT. This sequence encodes CSVEDSSYTDTQYF.